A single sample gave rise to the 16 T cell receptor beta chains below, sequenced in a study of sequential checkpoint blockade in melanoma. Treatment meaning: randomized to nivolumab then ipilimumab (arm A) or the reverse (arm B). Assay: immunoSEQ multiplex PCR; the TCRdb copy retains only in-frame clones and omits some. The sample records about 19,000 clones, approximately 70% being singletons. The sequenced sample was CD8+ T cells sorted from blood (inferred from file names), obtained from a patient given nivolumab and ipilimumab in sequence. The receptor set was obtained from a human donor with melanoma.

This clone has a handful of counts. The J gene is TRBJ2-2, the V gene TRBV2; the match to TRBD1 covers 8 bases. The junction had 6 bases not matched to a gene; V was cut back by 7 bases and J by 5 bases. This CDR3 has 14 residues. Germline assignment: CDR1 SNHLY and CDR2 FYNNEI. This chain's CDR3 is CASTDRGWTGELFF. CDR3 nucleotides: TGTGCCAGCACCGACAGGGGTTGGACCGGGGAGCTGTTTTTT. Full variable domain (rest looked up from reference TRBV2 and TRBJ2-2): EPEVTQTPSHQVTQMGQEVILRCVPISNHLYFYWYRQILGQKVEFLVSFYNNEISEKSEIFDDQFSVERPDGSNFTLKIRSTKLEDSAMYFCASTDRGWTGELFFGEGSRLTVL.

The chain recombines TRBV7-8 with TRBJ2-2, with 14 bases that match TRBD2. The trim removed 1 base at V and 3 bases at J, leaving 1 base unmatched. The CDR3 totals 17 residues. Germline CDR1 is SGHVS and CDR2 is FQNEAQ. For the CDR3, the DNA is TGTGCCAGCAGCTTAGTGGGACTAGCGGGAGACACCGGGGAGCTGTTTTTT. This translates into CASSLVGLAGDTGELFF.

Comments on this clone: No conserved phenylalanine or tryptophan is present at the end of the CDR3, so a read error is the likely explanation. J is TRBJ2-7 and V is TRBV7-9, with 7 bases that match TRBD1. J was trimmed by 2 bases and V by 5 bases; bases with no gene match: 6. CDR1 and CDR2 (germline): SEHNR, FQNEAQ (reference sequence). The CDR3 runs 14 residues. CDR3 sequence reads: CASSPLTGTYEQYL. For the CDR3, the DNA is TGTGCCAGCAGCCCCCTGACAGGGACCTACGAGCAGTACCTC.

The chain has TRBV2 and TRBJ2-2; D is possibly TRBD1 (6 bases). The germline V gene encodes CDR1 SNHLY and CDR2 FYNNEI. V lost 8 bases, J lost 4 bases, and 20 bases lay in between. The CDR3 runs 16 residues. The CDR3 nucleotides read TGTGCCAGCTCCGCGGGCAGGGGCCTTTCCACCGGGGAGCTGTTTTTT. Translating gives CASSAGRGLSTGELFF.

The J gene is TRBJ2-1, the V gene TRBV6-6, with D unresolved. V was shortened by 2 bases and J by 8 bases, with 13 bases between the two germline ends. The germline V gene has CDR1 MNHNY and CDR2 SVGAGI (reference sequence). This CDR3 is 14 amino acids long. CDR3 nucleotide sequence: TGTGCCAGCAGTTACCCCCCTCAGGTTGATGAGCAGTTCTTC. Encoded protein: CASSYPPQVDEQFF.

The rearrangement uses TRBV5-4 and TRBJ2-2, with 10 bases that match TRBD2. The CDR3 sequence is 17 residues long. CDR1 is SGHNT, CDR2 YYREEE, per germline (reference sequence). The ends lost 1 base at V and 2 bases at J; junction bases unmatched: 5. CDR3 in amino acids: CASSLPTSGINTGELFF. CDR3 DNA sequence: TGTGCCAGCAGCTTGCCCACTAGCGGGATCAACACCGGGGAGCTGTTTTTT.

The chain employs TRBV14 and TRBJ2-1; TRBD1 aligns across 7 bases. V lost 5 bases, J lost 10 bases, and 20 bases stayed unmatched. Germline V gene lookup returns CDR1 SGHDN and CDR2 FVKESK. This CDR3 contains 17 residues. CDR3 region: CASSSDWQGVIGGEQFF. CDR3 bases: TGTGCCAGCAGCTCCGACTGGCAGGGGGTGATCGGCGGGGAGCAGTTCTTC.

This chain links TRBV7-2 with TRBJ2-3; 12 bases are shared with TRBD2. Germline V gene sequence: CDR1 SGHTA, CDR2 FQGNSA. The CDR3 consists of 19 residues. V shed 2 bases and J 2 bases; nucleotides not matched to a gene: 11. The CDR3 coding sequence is TGTGCCAGCAGCTTAAAAGCCCGCGGACTAGCGGGAATCACAGATACGCAGTATTTT. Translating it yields CASSLKARGLAGITDTQYF. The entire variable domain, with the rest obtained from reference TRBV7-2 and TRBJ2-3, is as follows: GAGVSQSPSNKVTEKGKDVELRCDPISGHTALYWYRQSLGQGLEFLIYFQGNSAPDKSGLPSDRFSAERTGGSVSTLTIQRTQQEDSAVYLCASSLKARGLAGITDTQYFGPGTRLTVL.

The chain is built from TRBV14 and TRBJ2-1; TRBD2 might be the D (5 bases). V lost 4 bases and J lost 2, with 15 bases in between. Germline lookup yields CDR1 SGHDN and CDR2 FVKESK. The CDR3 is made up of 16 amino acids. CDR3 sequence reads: CASSLPRASTYNEQFF. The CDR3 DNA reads TGTGCCAGCAGCCTTCCGAGGGCCAGCACCTACAATGAGCAGTTCTTC.

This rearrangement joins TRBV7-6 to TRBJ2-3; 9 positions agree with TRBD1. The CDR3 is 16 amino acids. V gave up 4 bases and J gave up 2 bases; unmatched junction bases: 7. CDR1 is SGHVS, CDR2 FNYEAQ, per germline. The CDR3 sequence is CASSSGDRAFTDTQYF. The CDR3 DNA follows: TGTGCCAGCAGCTCCGGGGACAGGGCGTTCACAGATACGCAGTATTTT.

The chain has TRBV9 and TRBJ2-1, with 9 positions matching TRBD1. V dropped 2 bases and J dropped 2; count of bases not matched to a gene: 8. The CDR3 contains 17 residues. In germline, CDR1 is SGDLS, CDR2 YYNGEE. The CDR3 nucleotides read TGTGCCAGCAGCGTCCAAGCCGGGACAGGGACCTACAATGAGCAGTTCTTC. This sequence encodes CASSVQAGTGTYNEQFF.

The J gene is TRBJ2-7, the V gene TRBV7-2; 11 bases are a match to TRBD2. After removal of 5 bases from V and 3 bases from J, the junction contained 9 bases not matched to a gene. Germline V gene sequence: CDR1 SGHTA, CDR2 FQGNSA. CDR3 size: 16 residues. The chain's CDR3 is CASSPKASGRNYEQYF. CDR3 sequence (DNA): TGTGCCAGCAGCCCCAAGGCTAGCGGGAGGAACTACGAGCAGTACTTC. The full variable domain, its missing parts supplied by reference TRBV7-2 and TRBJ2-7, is GAGVSQSPSNKVTEKGKDVELRCDPISGHTALYWYRQSLGQGLEFLIYFQGNSAPDKSGLPSDRFSAERTGGSVSTLTIQRTQQEDSAVYLCASSPKASGRNYEQYFGPGTRLTVT.

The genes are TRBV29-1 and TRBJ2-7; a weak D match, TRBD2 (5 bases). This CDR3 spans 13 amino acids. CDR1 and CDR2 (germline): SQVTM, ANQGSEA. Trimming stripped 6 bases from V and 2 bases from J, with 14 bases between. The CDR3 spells CSVRDPGAYEQYF. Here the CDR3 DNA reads TGCAGCGTCCGGGATCCCGGAGCCTACGAGCAGTACTTC.

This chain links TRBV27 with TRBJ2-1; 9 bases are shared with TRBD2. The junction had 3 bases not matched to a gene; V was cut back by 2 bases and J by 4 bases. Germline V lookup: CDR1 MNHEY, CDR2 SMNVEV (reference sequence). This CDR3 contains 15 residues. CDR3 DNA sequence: TGTGCCAGCAGTTTAGGTAGCGGGGGTTACAATGAGCAGTTCTTC. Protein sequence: CASSLGSGGYNEQFF.

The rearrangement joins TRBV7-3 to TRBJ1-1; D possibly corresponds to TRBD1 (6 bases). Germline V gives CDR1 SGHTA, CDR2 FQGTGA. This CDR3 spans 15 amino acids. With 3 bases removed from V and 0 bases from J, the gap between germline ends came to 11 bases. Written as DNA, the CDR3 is TGTGCCAGCAGCTTGGACAGTTGGGTGAACACTGAAGCTTTCTTT. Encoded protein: CASSLDSWVNTEAFF.

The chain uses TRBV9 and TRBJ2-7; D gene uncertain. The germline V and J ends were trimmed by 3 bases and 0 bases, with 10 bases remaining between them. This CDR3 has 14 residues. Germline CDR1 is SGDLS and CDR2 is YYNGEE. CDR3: CASSAPNSSYEQYF. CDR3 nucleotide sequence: TGTGCCAGCAGCGCCCCAAATAGCTCCTACGAGCAGTACTTC.